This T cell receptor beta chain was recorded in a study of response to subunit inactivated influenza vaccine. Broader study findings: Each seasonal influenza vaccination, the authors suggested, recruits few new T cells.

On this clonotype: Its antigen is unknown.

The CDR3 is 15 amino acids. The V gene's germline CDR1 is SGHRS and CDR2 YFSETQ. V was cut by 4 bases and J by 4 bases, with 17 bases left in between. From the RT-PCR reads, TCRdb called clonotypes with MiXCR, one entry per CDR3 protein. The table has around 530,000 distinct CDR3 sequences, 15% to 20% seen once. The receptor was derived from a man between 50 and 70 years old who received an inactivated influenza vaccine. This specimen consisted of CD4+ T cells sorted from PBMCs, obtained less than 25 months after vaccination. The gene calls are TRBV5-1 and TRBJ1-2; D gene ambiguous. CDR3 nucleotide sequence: TGCGCCAGCAGCCCCGGAGGGCAGCTAACCTATGGCTACACCTTC. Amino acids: CASSPGGQLTYGYTF.